This T cell receptor (beta chain) was identified during a study of Ad26.COV2.S vaccination and SARS-CoV-2 variants. At the level of the study: Donor allocation was to the COV1001 Ad26.COV2.S trial arm. In the study, Ad26.COV2.S was injected intramuscularly once, or twice 56 days apart.

Concerning this clone itself: Antigen unknown.

Germline V CDR1 and CDR2: MNHEY, SVGAGI. The CDR3 has 15 amino acids. With 4 bases clipped from V and 3 bases from J, the junction kept 4 bases outside the gene matches. Treatment noted: over 15 received Ad26.COV2.S at low or high dose, single or two shots; roughly five received placebo; per-sample allocation not given. It was on day 63 after the first vaccine or placebo injection that samples were taken. Boston provided a donor who was an adult aged 18-55 years. Data came from immunoSEQ multiplex PCR; TCRdb stores just in-frame clones and leaves some out. The data show some 340,000 clones, about 86% seen once. Study-wide results and caveats: It was found that vaccine and placebo recipients had similar non-spike TCR breadth.

The rearrangement uses TRBV6-5 and TRBJ1-2, with 11 nucleotides matching TRBD1. The TCR was taken from a person aged 18-65 years who received the Ad26.COV2.S COVID-19 vaccine or a placebo. The sequencing used peripheral blood, collected in a trial of Ad26.COV2.S vaccine versus placebo. CDR3 amino acids: CASSLDRGRDYGYTF. DNA of the CDR3: TGTGCCAGCAGTTTGGACAGGGGGCGCGACTATGGCTACACCTTC.